This record concerns one TCR beta chain sequence. This clonotype has a handful of counts. It has no known antigen specificity. Base-call qualities are not available, and no considerably larger clone is one nucleotide away. The method was UMI-ligation and nested PCR. To cover both TRBC1 and TRBC2, the beta constant-region primer consisted of an equimolar mix of two oligonucleotides. A single-stranded oligonucleotide containing the SP2 primer and a 12-nucleotide UMI was joined to the 3' end of the cDNA by T4 RNA ligase 1. Four rounds of PCR were used to amplify ligated cDNA, with nested alpha and beta constant-region primers being used together with the SP2 primer. Incubation of the ligation reaction was carried out at 16 degrees C for about 18-25 hours. PCR2 was typically performed as a SYBR Green qPCR and was stopped at a predetermined threshold so that over-amplification was prevented. Apart from the first purification, every purification step used Agencourt AMPure XP magnetic beads. Libraries were quantified by Qubit and checked on a TapeStation, where a main peak was expected near 650 bp. Pooled libraries were sequenced on an Illumina MiSeq using v2 2x251 paired-end kits, and typically about 0.95-2.3 million reads were obtained per sample. Each sample's library went into the pool at roughly 4 nM, and roughly 4.5-8% PhiX was added to help with cluster recognition. The paper's processing steps were these. FASTQ reads processed by Demultiplexor were assigned V and J genes by Decombinator through tag matching that tolerated a single base-pair mismatch. Collapsinator relied on UMIs to fix sequencing errors as well as frequency errors caused by PCR heterogeneity. CDR3Translator translated TCRs and extracted CDR3s from the conserved cysteine to the FGXG phenylalanine, flagging non-productive sequences. Gini, Shannon entropy and inverse Simpson indices were computed after subsampling the repertoires to the same number of UMI-defined TCRs. Within the linear range, a power law was fitted to clonotype abundance distributions using maximum likelihood. On one naive CD8 sample, the pipeline and MIGEC gave similar UMI counts, unique TCR numbers and clonal distributions. Repertoires were searched for about 7,000 CMV-associated CDR3 sequences compiled from VDJdb and a published dataset. Clones were called with MiXCR by TCRdb after fastp trimmed the public reads at Q25, and only in-frame beta chains were retained. Under each unique CDR3 protein, matching rows form one entry showing the most common genes and DNA. The V and J calls come from TCRdb's annotation, not from the publication. Across this sample there are roughly 98,000 distinct CDR3 sequences, with roughly 7% seen only once. Together, the top ten hold around 1.6% of the sample.

The data stem from a study of naive and memory T cell subsets (dated by TCRdb to about 2017). The study in broad terms: Sorted naive and memory T cell subsets from peripheral blood were analyzed in the study using a UMI-based, open-source pipeline for TCR alpha and beta sequencing. The functional CMV T cell responses agreed completely with IgG serology results. RNA was DNase-treated and reverse transcribed with TCR constant-region primers, mostly using SuperScript III.

From a lookup of the germline V gene, CDR1 and CDR2 are SGHTA and FQGNSA. Trimming takes 5 bases from V and 9 bases from J, and the germline ends sit 20 bases apart. Its CDR3 holds 15 amino acids, cysteine through phenylalanine. Only CDR3 DNA remains: 45 bases, in frame from the first base. TCR alpha and beta chain libraries were amplified separately from the second PCR step onward. Donor CMV status was determined by IFNgamma production from CD4+ T cells after overnight stimulation of fresh PBMCs with CMV viral lysate. Using Miltenyi beads, CD4 T cells were first positively selected, and CD8 T cells were then positively selected from the CD4-negative fraction. Cells stained for CD3, CD4, CD8, CD45RA, CD27 and a live/dead dye were sorted on a BD Aria II into four subsets by CD45RA and CD27. Blood was obtained from a few healthy volunteers, and the blood from each volunteer was fractionated into CD4 and CD8 T cells and subsequently into four differentiation subsets. Around 120 ml of peripheral blood was drawn per donor, and PBMC were isolated by Ficoll-Paque PLUS density-gradient centrifugation. Sorted cells were lysed in RLT buffer, after which RNA was extracted using a Qiagen RNeasy kit and stored at -80 degrees C.

Overall results and qualifications from the work: Single alpha or beta chain sequences, rather than paired alpha/beta receptors, were used to define clonotypes. Gini index rose and Shannon and inverse Simpson diversity fell from naive through CM, EM and EMRA in both CD4 and CD8 cells. RNA-based TCR counts may be affected by expression changes linked to T cell activation and differentiation. The repertoire findings for the naive and memory subsets could not be validated against a ground truth, as none was available. TCR abundance followed a power law with an exponent that was different for naive and memory subsets but consistent across the three individuals. After error correction, over 90% of naive TCR sequences appeared only once, giving much steeper abundance distributions than memory subsets.

Sequences were obtained from central memory CD4+ T cells from blood. The cell subset or site label on this specimen signifies: central memory, CD45RA- CD27+. This receptor chain uses TRBV7-2 and TRBJ2-1; the D region is possibly TRBD1 or TRBD2, each matching across 6 bases. The TCR originated in a human donor in good health. Here the CDR3 is given as CASSPIGQGTFEQFF. The base sequence is TGTGCCAGCAGCCCTATCGGCCAGGGGACTTTTGAGCAGTTCTTC.